This T cell receptor (beta chain) was profiled in a study of response to subunit inactivated influenza vaccine. General observations from the study: Each seasonal influenza vaccination recruits few new T cells, the authors suggested.

Worth noting for this clonotype: Its antigen is not identified.

TCRdb re-called the RT-PCR reads through MiXCR, storing one row per CDR3 protein. The data show roughly 520,000 distinct CDR3 sequences, with approximately 24% seen just once and over 1.5% held by the top ten. Trimming took off 3 bases at V and 5 bases at J, with 19 bases between the two ends. CDR3 length equals 16 residues. The germline V gene encodes CDR1 LNHDA and CDR2 SQIVND (reference sequence). This TCR was recovered from a man aged 50 to 59 who received an inactivated influenza vaccine. The source material was CD4+ T cells sorted from PBMCs, sampled more than 4 days after vaccination. The rearrangement joins TRBV19 to TRBJ1-1; unclear D gene. CDR3: CASSILRGLSYTEAFF. DNA for the CDR3: TGTGCCAGTAGTATCCTTCGGGGTTTATCGTATACTGAAGCTTTCTTT.